This T cell receptor beta chain was captured by sequencing in a study of early T cells in non-severe SARS-CoV-2 infection. The length of the CDR3 is 16 residues. Unique molecular identifiers were attached to individual cDNA molecules. TCRdb passed the 5' RACE reads through MiXCR, listing each CDR3 protein once. The sample records under 75,000 distinct CDR3 sequences, roughly an eighth being singletons. This clonotype was picked up a small number of times. This TCR derives from an adult who was a healthcare worker with PCR-confirmed SARS-CoV-2 infection or an uninfected control (not recorded which). The V gene is TRBV12-2, the J gene TRBJ2-7; the listed D gene, TRBD1, was not tested against the DNA. TRBV12-2 is listed as a pseudogene. Sequenced sample: whole blood. This CDR3 reads CASRLTLRTGGHEQYF. The CDR3, as DNA: TGTGCAAGTCGCTTAACCCTTCGGACAGGGGGCCACGAGCAGTACTTC.